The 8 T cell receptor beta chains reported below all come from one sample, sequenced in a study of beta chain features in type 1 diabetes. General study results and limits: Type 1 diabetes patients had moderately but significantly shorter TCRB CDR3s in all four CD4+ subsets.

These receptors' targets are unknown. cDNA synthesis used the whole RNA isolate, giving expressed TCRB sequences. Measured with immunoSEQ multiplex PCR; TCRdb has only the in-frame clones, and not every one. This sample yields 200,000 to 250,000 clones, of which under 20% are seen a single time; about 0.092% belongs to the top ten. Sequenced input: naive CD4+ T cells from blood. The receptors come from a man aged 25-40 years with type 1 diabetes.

CDR3 sequence reads: CASSLGNRYQETQYF. The CDR3 DNA sequence: TGTGCCAGCAGCTTAGGCAACAGGTACCAAGAGACCCAGTACTTC. The chain has TRBV7-9 and TRBJ2-5; D is perhaps TRBD1 (5 bases). Trimming stripped 1 base from V and 0 bases from J, with 9 bases between. In germline, CDR1 is SEHNR, CDR2 FQNEAQ (reference sequence). The CDR3 spans 15 residues.

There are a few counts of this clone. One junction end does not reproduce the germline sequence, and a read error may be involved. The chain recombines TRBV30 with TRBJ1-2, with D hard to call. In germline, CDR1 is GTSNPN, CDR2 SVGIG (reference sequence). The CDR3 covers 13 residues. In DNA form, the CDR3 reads TGTGCCCGGAGCTGGTTGGCTAACTATGGCTACACCTTC. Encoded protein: CARSWLANYGYTF.

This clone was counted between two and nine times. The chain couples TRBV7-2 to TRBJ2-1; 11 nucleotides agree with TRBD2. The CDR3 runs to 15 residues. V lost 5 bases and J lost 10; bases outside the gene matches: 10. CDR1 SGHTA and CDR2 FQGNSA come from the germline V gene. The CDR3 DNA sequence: TGTGCCAGCAGCGCAGGGACTAGCGGCGGTAGAGAGCAGTTCTTC. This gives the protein CASSAGTSGGREQFF. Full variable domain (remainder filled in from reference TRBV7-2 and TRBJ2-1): GAGVSQSPSNKVTEKGKDVELRCDPISGHTALYWYRQSLGQGLEFLIYFQGNSAPDKSGLPSDRFSAERTGGSVSTLTIQRTQQEDSAVYLCASSAGTSGGREQFFGPGTRLTVL.

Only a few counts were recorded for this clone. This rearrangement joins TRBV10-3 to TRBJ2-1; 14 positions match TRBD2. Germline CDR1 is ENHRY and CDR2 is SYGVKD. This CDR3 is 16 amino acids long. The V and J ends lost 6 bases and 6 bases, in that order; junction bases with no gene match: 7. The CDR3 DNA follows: TGTGCCATCAGGGAGGGGACTAGCGGGAGAGGCAATGAGCAGTTCTTC. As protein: CAIREGTSGRGNEQFF.

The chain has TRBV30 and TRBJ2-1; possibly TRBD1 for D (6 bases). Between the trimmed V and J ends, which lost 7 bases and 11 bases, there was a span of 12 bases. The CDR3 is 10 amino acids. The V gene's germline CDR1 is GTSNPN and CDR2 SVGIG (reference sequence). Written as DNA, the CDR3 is TGTGCCTTCTCAGGGGCGAAGCAGTTCTTC. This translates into CAFSGAKQFF.

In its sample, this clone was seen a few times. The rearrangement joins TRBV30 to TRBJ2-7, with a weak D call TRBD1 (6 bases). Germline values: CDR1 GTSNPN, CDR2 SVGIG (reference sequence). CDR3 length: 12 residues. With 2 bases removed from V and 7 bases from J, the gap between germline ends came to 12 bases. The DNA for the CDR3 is TGTGCCTGGAGTACGTCTACAGGGGAGCAGTACTTC. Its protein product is CAWSTSTGEQYF. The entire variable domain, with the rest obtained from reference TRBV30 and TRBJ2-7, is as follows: SQTIHQWPATLVQPVGSPLSLECTVEGTSNPNLYWYRQAAGRGLQLLFYSVGIGQISSEVPQNLSASRPQDRQFILSSKKLLLSDSGFYLCAWSTSTGEQYFGPGTRLTVT.

For the CDR3, the DNA is TGTGCCAGCAGCGTAGCCCCAGAGACAAATACGCAGTATTTT. This codes for CASSVAPETNTQYF. The chain employs TRBV9 and TRBJ2-3; no clear D. Germline V lookup: CDR1 SGDLS, CDR2 YYNGEE. The CDR3 consists of 14 residues. V lost 0 bases to trimming and J lost 7 bases, with 12 bases between them.

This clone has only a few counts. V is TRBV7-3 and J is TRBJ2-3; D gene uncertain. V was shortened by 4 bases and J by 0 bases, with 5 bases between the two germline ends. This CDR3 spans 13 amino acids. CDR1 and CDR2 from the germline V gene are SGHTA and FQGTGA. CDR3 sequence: CASSSTSTDTQYF. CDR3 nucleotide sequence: TGTGCCAGCAGCTCGACTAGCACAGATACGCAGTATTTT.